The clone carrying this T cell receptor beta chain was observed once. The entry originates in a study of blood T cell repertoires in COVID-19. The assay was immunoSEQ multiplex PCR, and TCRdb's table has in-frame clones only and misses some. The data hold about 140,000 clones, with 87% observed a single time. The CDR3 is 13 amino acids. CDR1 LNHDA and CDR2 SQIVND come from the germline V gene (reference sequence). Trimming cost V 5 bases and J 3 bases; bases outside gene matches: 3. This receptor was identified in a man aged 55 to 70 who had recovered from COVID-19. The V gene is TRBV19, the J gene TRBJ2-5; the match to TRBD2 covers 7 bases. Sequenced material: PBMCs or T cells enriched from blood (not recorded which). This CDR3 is CASSLLAEETQYF. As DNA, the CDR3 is TGTGCCAGTAGTCTTCTAGCGGAAGAGACCCAGTACTTC.